This TCR beta chain came from a study of OX40 agonist ivuxolimab in advanced cancers. Produced via immunoSEQ multiplex PCR; TCRdb's table is partial and in-frame only. The data show some 97,000 clones, with around 90% seen just once and approximately 0.16% held by the top ten. Germline V gives CDR1 LNHDA, CDR2 SQIVND (reference sequence). V dropped 1 base and J dropped 3; count of bases not matched to a gene: 4. CDR3 length equals 16 residues. The TCR sequence derives from an adult with an advanced solid tumor such as melanoma, head and neck, liver or kidney cancer. V and J are TRBV19 and TRBJ1-5; 9 positions agree with TRBD1. Sequencing used CD4+ or CD8+ T cells sorted from blood, obtained in a trial of the OX40 agonist ivuxolimab. The CDR3 is CASSIVDRGVNQPQHF. CDR3 DNA sequence: TGTGCCAGTAGTATAGTGGACAGGGGTGTCAATCAGCCCCAGCATTTT.